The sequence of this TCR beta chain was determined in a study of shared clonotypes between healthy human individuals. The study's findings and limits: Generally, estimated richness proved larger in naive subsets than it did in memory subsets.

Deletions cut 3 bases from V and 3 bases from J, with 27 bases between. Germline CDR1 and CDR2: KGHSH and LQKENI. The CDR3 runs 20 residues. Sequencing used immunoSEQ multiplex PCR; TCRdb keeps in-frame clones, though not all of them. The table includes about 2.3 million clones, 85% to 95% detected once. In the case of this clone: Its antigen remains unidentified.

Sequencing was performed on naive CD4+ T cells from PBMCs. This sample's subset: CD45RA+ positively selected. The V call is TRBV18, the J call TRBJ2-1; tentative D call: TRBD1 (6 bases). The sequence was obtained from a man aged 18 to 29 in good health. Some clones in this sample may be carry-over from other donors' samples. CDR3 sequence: CASSPRAAQGFQPHYNEQFF. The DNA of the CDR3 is TGTGCCAGCTCACCCCGAGCGGCACAGGGTTTCCAGCCCCACTACAATGAGCAGTTCTTC.